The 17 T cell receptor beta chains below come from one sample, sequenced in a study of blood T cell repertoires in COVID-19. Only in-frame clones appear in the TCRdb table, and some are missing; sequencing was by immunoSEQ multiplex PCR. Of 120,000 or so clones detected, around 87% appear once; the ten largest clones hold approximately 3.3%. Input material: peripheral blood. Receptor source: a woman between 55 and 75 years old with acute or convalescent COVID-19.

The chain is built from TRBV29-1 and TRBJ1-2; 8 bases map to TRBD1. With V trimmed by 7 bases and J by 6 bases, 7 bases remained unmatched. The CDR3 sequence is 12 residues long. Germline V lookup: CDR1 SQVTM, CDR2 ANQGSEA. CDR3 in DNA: TGCAGCGCTTACCAGGGGGCGGATGGCTACACCTTC. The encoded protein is CSAYQGADGYTF.

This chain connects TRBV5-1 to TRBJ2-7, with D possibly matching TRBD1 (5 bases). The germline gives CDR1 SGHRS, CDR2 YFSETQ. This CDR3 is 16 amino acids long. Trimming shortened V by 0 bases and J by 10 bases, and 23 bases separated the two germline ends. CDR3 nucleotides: TGCGCCAGCAGCTTGGGACAGAACCCCGCGCTTCTACCCCAGTACTTC. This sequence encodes CASSLGQNPALLPQYF.

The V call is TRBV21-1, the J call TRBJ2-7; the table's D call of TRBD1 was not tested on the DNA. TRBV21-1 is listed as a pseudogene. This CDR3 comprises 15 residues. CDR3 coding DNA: TGTGCCAGCAGCCTTCGGACAGGGGTCCGGTACGAGCAGTACGTC. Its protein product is CASSLRTGVRYEQYV.

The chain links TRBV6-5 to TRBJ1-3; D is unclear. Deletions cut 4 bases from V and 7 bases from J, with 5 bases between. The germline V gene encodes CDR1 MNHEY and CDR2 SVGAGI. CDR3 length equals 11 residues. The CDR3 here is CASSFSNTIYF. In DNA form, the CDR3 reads TGTGCCAGCAGTTTCAGTAACACCATATATTTT.

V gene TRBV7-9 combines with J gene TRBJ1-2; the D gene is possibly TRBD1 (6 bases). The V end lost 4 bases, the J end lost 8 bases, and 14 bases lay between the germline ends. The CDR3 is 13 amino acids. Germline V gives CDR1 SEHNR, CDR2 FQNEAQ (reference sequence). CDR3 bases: TGTGCCAGCAGCTCCCAGGGGTTAGAGGGCTACACCTTC. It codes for CASSSQGLEGYTF. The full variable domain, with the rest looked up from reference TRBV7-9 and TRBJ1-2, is DTGVSQNPRHKITKRGQNVTFRCDPISEHNRLYWYRQTLGQGPEFLTYFQNEAQLEKSRLLSDRFSAERPKGSFSTLEIQRTEQGDSAMYLCASSSQGLEGYTFGSGTRLTVV.

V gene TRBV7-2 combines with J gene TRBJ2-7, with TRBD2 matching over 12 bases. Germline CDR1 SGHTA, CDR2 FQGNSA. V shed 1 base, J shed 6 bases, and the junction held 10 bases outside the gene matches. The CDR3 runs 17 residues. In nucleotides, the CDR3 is TGTGCCAGCAGCTTAGATCCTCCTAGCGGGAGGGCCCTCGAGCAGTACGTC. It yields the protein CASSLDPPSGRALEQYV.

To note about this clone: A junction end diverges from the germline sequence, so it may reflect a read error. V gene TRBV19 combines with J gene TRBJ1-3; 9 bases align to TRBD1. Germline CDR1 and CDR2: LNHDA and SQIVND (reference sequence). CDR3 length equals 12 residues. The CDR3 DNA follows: TGTGCCGGTAGGGACAGGGATAACACCATATATTTT. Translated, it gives CAGRDRDNTIYF.

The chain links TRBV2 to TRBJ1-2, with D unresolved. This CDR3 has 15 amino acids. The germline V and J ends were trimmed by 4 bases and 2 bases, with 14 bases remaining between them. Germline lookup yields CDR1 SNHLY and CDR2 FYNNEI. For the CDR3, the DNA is TGTGCCAGCAGTGGGGCCGCCCTTGTAAACTATGGCTACACCTTC. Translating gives CASSGAALVNYGYTF.

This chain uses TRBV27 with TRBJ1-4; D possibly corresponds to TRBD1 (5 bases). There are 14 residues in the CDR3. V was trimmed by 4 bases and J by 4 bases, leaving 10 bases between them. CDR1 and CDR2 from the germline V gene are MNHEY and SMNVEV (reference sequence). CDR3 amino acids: CASSYQGSNEKLFF. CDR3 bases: TGTGCCAGCAGTTACCAGGGTAGTAATGAAAAACTGTTTTTT.

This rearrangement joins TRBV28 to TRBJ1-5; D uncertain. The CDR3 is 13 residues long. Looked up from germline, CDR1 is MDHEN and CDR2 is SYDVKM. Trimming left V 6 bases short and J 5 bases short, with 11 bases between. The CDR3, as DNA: TGTGCCAGCAGCCCCCGGTTCTATCAGCCCCAGCATTTT. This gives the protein CASSPRFYQPQHF. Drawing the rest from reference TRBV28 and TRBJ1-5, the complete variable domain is DVKVTQSSRYLVKRTGEKVFLECVQDMDHENMFWYRQDPGLGLRLIYFSYDVKMKEKGDIPEGYSVSREKKERFSLILESASTNQTSMYLCASSPRFYQPQHFGDGTRLSIL.

The CDR3 DNA reads as TGCAGCGTTCTCAGGGAGAACACTGAAGCTTTCTTT. This encodes CSVLRENTEAFF. This sequence joins TRBV29-1 and TRBJ1-1, with D perhaps TRBD1 (5 bases). This CDR3 has 12 amino acids. CDR1 SQVTM and CDR2 ANQGSEA come from the germline V gene. V was pared by 5 bases and J by 1 base, with 8 bases between.

CDR3 loop: CASNNLRNLYGYTF. The CDR3 DNA follows: TGTGCCAGCAACAACCTCAGGAACCTCTATGGCTACACCTTC. This chain joins TRBV11-2 and TRBJ1-2; D not certain. This CDR3 contains 14 residues. Trimming pared 7 bases from V and 4 bases from J, leaving 16 bases between. Germline assignment: CDR1 SGHAT and CDR2 FQNNGV.

The CDR3 region is CASSLRGSASYPGDTQYF. Here the CDR3 DNA reads TGTGCCAGCAGCTTAAGGGGGTCGGCTAGCTACCCGGGAGATACGCAGTATTTT. This chain joins TRBV11-2 and TRBJ2-3; maybe TRBD1 (6 bases). Germline CDR1 reads SGHAT; CDR2 reads FQNNGV. CDR3 size: 18 residues. Trimming removed 2 bases from V and 5 bases from J, with 23 bases in between.

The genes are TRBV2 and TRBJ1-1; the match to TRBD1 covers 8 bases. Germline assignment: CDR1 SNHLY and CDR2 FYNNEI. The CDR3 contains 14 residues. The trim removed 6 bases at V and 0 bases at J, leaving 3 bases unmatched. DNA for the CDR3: TGTGCCAGCAGACGGACAGGGCTGAACACTGAAGCTTTCTTT. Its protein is CASRRTGLNTEAFF.

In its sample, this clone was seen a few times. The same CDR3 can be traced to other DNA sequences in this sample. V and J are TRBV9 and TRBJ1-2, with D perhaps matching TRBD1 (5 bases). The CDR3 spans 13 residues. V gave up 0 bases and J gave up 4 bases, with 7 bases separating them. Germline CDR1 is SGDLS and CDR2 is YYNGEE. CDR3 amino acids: CASSVGQSYGYTF. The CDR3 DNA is TGTGCCAGCAGCGTAGGACAGTCCTATGGCTACACCTTC. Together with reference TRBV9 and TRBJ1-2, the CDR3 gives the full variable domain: DSGVTQTPKHLITATGQRVTLRCSPRSGDLSVYWYQQSLDQGLQFLIQYYNGEERAKGNILERFSAQQFPDLHSELNLSSLELGDSALYFCASSVGQSYGYTFGSGTRLTVV.

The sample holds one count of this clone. In nucleotides, the CDR3 is TGTGCCAGCTCCCCGGGCAGGGAAGGCTACACCTTC. It codes for CASSPGREGYTF. The chain has TRBV18 and TRBJ1-2, with a possible D match to TRBD1 (5 bases). The CDR3 is 12 amino acids. Germline CDR1 KGHSH, CDR2 LQKENI. Trimming removed 6 bases from V and 8 bases from J, with 13 bases in between.

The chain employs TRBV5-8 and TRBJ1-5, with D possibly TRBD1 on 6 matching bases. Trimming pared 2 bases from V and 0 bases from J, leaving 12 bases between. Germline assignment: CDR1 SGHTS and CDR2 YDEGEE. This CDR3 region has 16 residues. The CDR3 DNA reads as TGTGCCAGCAGCTTTGGGGGCGTTAATAGCAATCAGCCCCAGCATTTT. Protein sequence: CASSFGGVNSNQPQHF. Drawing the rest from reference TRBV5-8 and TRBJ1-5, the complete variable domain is EAGVTQSPTHLIKTRGQQATLRCSPISGHTSVYWYQQALGLGLQFLLWYDEGEERNRGNFPPRFSGRQFPNYSSELNVNALELEDSALYLCASSFGGVNSNQPQHFGDGTRLSIL.